These 22 T cell receptor beta chains originate from one sample sequenced in a study of control samples from healthy donors and cancer patients (TCRdb year 2020). The receptor library was made with the immunoSEQ multiplex PCR assay. TCRdb stores this immuneACCESS table with in-frame sequences only. Part of the clones is absent; in the studies checked, under half of the shortfall reflects unresolved V genes, and no reason is known for the rest. This sample is represented by about 75,000 clones; more than 75% of them were singletons. About 16% of the sample is taken by the ten largest. Sequenced input: blood. The receptors were sampled from a man between 45 and 60 years old in good health.

V usage is TRBV24-1 and J usage is TRBJ2-6; TRBD1 might be the D (6 bases). This CDR3 comprises 16 residues. V lost 3 bases to trimming and J lost 1 base, with 9 bases between them. Germline values: CDR1 KGHDR, CDR2 SFDVKD. CDR3 sequence: CATSDVTGSGANVLTF. Here the CDR3 DNA reads TGTGCCACCAGTGATGTTACAGGGTCTGGGGCCAACGTCCTGACTTTC.

V usage is TRBV19 and J usage is TRBJ2-5; weak D call: TRBD2 (6 bases). CDR1 LNHDA and CDR2 SQIVND come from the germline V gene (reference sequence). The V and J ends lost 6 bases and 5 bases respectively, with 13 bases between them. This CDR3 spans 13 amino acids. As DNA, the CDR3 is TGTGCCAGTAGGCAGGGAGGACTCGAGACCCAGTACTTC. Translation gives CASRQGGLETQYF.

The genes are TRBV6-5 and TRBJ1-4; TRBD1 is a possible D gene (5 bases). The CDR3 has 15 amino acids. V lost 7 bases, J lost 0 bases, and 12 bases lay in between. Germline loops: CDR1 MNHEY, CDR2 SVGAGI. The CDR3 spells CASIPGHTTNEKLFF. The CDR3 DNA reads as TGTGCCAGCATCCCAGGACATACAACTAATGAAAAACTGTTTTTT.

V gene TRBV3-1 (or the pseudogene TRBV3-2) combines with J gene TRBJ2-1; the match to TRBD2 covers 12 bases. The CDR3 has 16 residues. Germline values: CDR1 LGHDT, CDR2 YNNKEL (reference sequence). The V segment lost 4 bases and the J segment 7 bases; nucleotides outside the gene matches: 8. The CDR3 is CASSPILAGGHNEQFF. The CDR3 nucleotides read TGTGCCAGCAGCCCAATACTAGCGGGAGGTCATAATGAGCAGTTCTTC.

V gene TRBV24-1 combines with J gene TRBJ1-1, with TRBD1 matching over 10 bases. Germline lookup yields CDR1 KGHDR and CDR2 SFDVKD. This CDR3 spans 16 amino acids. Trimming removed 12 bases from V and 6 bases from J; junction bases left unmatched: 18. This CDR3 is CAPPWLTGQGLAEAFF. In DNA, the CDR3 is TGTGCCCCCCCCTGGTTAACGGGACAGGGGTTGGCTGAAGCTTTCTTT.

The chain has TRBV5-1 and TRBJ1-1; 7 bases agree with TRBD1. V lost 5 bases to trimming and J lost 5 bases; unmatched junction nucleotides: 12. Germline assignment: CDR1 SGHRS and CDR2 YFSETQ. CDR3 length: 15 amino acids. The chain's CDR3 is CASRTYRGTGTEAFF. In nucleotides, the CDR3 is TGCGCCAGCAGGACGTACAGGGGTACGGGAACTGAAGCTTTCTTT.

This clone has only one observation. The chain uses TRBV9 and TRBJ2-7, with D perhaps given as TRBD1 or TRBD2 (5 bases each). CDR3 length: 13 residues. The V end was cut by 0 bases, the J end by 10 bases, with 14 bases between. Per germline, CDR1 SGDLS and CDR2 YYNGEE. The DNA of the CDR3 is TGTGCCAGCAGCGTAGAGTATGGGACGCAACAGTACTTC. Residues: CASSVEYGTQQYF.

The chain links TRBV2 to TRBJ2-7; D call uncertain. V shed 5 bases and J shed 6 bases, with 14 bases lying between them. Germline CDR1 is SNHLY and CDR2 is FYNNEI. This CDR3 has 13 amino acids. CDR3: CASSYGALSEQYF. CDR3 in DNA: TGTGCCAGCAGTTACGGAGCGCTCTCCGAGCAGTACTTC.

The chain is built from TRBV2 and TRBJ1-3, with D tentatively TRBD1 (6 bases). The germline V gene has CDR1 SNHLY and CDR2 FYNNEI. V was cut by 1 base and J by 0 bases, with 10 bases left in between. There are 16 residues in the CDR3. As DNA, the CDR3 is TGTGCCAGCAGTGAAGGCGACAGGTCCTCTGGAAACACCATATATTTT. As protein: CASSEGDRSSGNTIYF.

CDR3 protein: CASSPILPLQFF. Written as DNA, the CDR3 is TGTGCCAGCAGCCCCATACTACCATTGCAGTTCTTC. This chain uses TRBV7-9 with TRBJ2-1; the D is unclear. Trimming took 5 bases from V and 12 from J, leaving 14 bases between them. Germline-derived CDR1 and CDR2 are SEHNR and FQNEAQ (reference sequence). The CDR3 is made up of 12 amino acids.

The rearrangement uses TRBV30 and TRBJ2-7, with D tentatively TRBD2 (6 bases). CDR1 is GTSNPN, CDR2 SVGIG, per germline (reference sequence). With 2 bases removed from V and 5 bases from J, the gap between germline ends came to 13 bases. The CDR3 is made up of 13 amino acids. As DNA, the CDR3 is TGTGCCTGGAGTTTGGAGGGCCCCCACGAGCAGTACTTC. This translates into CAWSLEGPHEQYF.

This chain links TRBV7-9 with TRBJ2-7; D unresolved. CDR1 is SEHNR, CDR2 FQNEAQ, per germline (reference sequence). Trimming shortened V by 4 bases and J by 3 bases, and 7 bases separated the two germline ends. This CDR3 is built from 12 residues. The CDR3, as DNA: TGTGCCAGCAGCTATGGGAACTACGAGCAGTACTTC. Its protein is CASSYGNYEQYF.

The CDR3 spells CASTSSGPGETQYF. The CDR3 nucleotides are TGTGCCAGCACCTCGAGCGGTCCCGGGGAGACCCAGTACTTC. This chain uses TRBV28 with TRBJ2-5; a weak D match, TRBD2 (5 bases). Per germline, CDR1 MDHEN and CDR2 SYDVKM. This CDR3 contains 14 residues. Trimming removed 7 bases from V and 5 bases from J, with 17 bases in between.

This clone was counted a few times. The chain is built from TRBV19 and TRBJ1-5, with D unclear. Germline V gives CDR1 LNHDA, CDR2 SQIVND (reference sequence). There are 14 residues in the CDR3. The germline V and J ends were trimmed by 5 bases and 2 bases, with 10 bases remaining between them. CDR3 nucleotides: TGTGCCAGTAGTGTGGCAGCGGGCAATCAGCCCCAGCATTTT. Residues: CASSVAAGNQPQHF. Using reference TRBV19 and TRBJ1-5 for the parts outside the CDR3, the full variable domain is DGGITQSPKYLFRKEGQNVTLSCEQNLNHDAMYWYRQDPGQGLRLIYYSQIVNDFQKGDIAEGYSVSREKKESFPLTVTSAQKNPTAFYLCASSVAAGNQPQHFGDGTRLSIL.

Only a few counts were recorded for this clone. The rearrangement uses TRBV4-2 and TRBJ2-3; maybe TRBD2 (6 bases). The CDR3 has 15 residues. Trimming stripped 4 bases from V and 0 bases from J, with 11 bases between. The germline V gene has CDR1 LGHNA and CDR2 YNFKEQ. For the CDR3, the DNA is TGTGCCAGCAGCCCAGCGGGTTCTAGCACAGATACGCAGTATTTT. It codes for CASSPAGSSTDTQYF.

The V call is TRBV30, the J call TRBJ1-5; no reliable D call. Germline V gene sequence: CDR1 GTSNPN, CDR2 SVGIG (reference sequence). V was pared by 0 bases and J by 5 bases, with 8 bases between. This CDR3 has 13 amino acids. This CDR3 is CAWSVNGDQPQHF. The CDR3 DNA sequence: TGTGCCTGGAGTGTAAATGGGGATCAGCCCCAGCATTTT.

The V and J genes are TRBV9 and TRBJ2-1; D unclear. Germline values: CDR1 SGDLS, CDR2 YYNGEE. V was clipped by 0 bases and J by 0 bases, with 10 bases between them. The CDR3 length is 16 residues. CDR3 DNA sequence: TGTGCCAGCAGCGTAGATGTCGGTAGCTCCTACAATGAGCAGTTCTTC. Translating gives CASSVDVGSSYNEQFF.

The rearrangement joins TRBV7-9 to TRBJ2-5; TRBD2 agrees at 8 bases. The CDR3 covers 15 residues. The germline gives CDR1 SEHNR, CDR2 FQNEAQ (reference sequence). With V trimmed by 5 bases and J by 2 bases, 7 bases remained unmatched. The CDR3 is CASSQTGLAQETQYF. In DNA form, the CDR3 reads TGTGCCAGCAGCCAAACTGGACTAGCACAAGAGACCCAGTACTTC. The full variable domain, with the rest looked up from reference TRBV7-9 and TRBJ2-5, is DTGVSQNPRHKITKRGQNVTFRCDPISEHNRLYWYRQTLGQGPEFLTYFQNEAQLEKSRLLSDRFSAERPKGSFSTLEIQRTEQGDSAMYLCASSQTGLAQETQYFGPGTRLLVL.

This chain connects TRBV29-1 to TRBJ2-7; D ambiguous. This CDR3 region has 11 residues. Trimming removed 4 bases from V and 1 base from J, with 5 bases in between. The germline V gene has CDR1 SQVTM and CDR2 ANQGSEA. The CDR3 sequence is CSVATSYEQYF. CDR3 DNA: TGCAGCGTTGCCACATCCTACGAGCAGTACTTC.

In this sample, this clone turned up a few times. The rearrangement uses TRBV4-1 and TRBJ1-3; weak D call: TRBD1 (6 bases). Germline CDR1 and CDR2: MGHRA and YSYEKL. There are 15 residues in the CDR3. Trimming stripped 3 bases from V and 4 bases from J, with 13 bases between. CDR3 sequence: CASSHSRTGGNTIYF. The CDR3 coding sequence is TGCGCCAGCAGCCATTCACGAACAGGGGGAAACACCATATATTTT.

V is TRBV30 and J is TRBJ2-7; D not resolved. There are 12 residues in the CDR3. Trimming removed 0 bases from V and 6 bases from J, with 9 bases in between. The germline V gene has CDR1 GTSNPN and CDR2 SVGIG (reference sequence). CDR3 amino acids: CAWSVLSSEQYF. In nucleotides, the CDR3 is TGTGCCTGGAGTGTACTTTCGTCCGAGCAGTACTTC.

CDR3 loop: CASSLGQYTQYF. The CDR3 DNA is TGTGCCAGCAGCTTAGGCCAGTATACGCAGTATTTT. The genes are TRBV7-2 and TRBJ2-3; D not resolved. From germline, CDR1 is SGHTA and CDR2 FQGNSA. Trimming pared 1 base from V and 7 bases from J, leaving 6 bases between. There are 12 residues in the CDR3.